The rows below give T cell receptor beta chains drawn from one sample of a study of regulatory T cells in long-lasting Graves disease. TCRdb analysed the multiplex PCR reads with MiXCR anew, one entry per CDR3 protein. The sample lists hundreds of thousands of distinct CDR3 sequences, 15% to 20% seen once, with approximately 20% in the top ten. These records were also assigned to another study, of T cells in Graves' hyperthyroidism and ophthalmopathy.

The sample consisted of peripheral blood mononuclear cells (PBMCs), taken at new diagnosis, from a patient treated with antithyroid drugs. The receptors here all came from a woman under 40 with Graves disease. The CDR3 runs from the conserved cysteine through the conserved F or W. Fields, in order: CDR3 DNA, CDR3 protein, clone size, D gene, J gene, V gene. The D gene is left open where the match is weak. The size of a clone is reported for some rows only, either as once, few or many, or as a class for expanded clones.

DNA: TGCGCCAGCAGTGCCGGACAGGTCAACCGATGGGGCGAGCAGTACTTC
CDR3: CASSAGQVNRWGEQYF
size: few
D: TRBD1
J: TRBJ2-7
V: TRBV5-1

DNA: TGTGCCAGCAGCCAAGATCAGGGACCCTACGAGCAGTACTTC
CDR3: CASSQDQGPYEQYF
size: many
D: .
J: TRBJ2-7
V: TRBV4-2

DNA: TGCGCCAGCAGCCCTCCCCTACTAGCGGGGGCCCGGAATGAGCAGTTCTTC
CDR3: CASSPPLLAGARNEQFF
size: .
D: TRBD2
J: TRBJ2-1
V: TRBV5-1

DNA: TGTGCCAGCCTTCTGAGCGGGGTGATCGGTCAGCCCCAGCATTTT
CDR3: CASLLSGVIGQPQHF
size: many
D: .
J: TRBJ1-5
V: TRBV6-1

DNA: TGTGCCAGTAGCTCCAGGGTTGTCGGCGGCTACACCTTC
CDR3: CASSSRVVGGYTF
size: many
D: .
J: TRBJ1-2
V: TRBV19

DNA: TGTGCCAGCTCGGGCCCGGGACAGGGGAGTGGGAACACTGAAGCTTTCTTT
CDR3: CASSGPGQGSGNTEAFF
size: many
D: TRBD1
J: TRBJ1-1
V: TRBV18

DNA: TGTGCCAGCGCGTGGACTCCCTTCGAGCAGTACTTC
CDR3: CASAWTPFEQYF
size: .
D: .
J: TRBJ2-7
V: TRBV28

DNA: TGTGCCAGCAGCCAAACCCGGGACAGGCAGTACTTC
CDR3: CASSQTRDRQYF
size: many
D: TRBD1
J: TRBJ2-7
V: TRBV3-1

DNA: TGTGCCAGCAGTTCCGCCGACAGGGTCGCAGATACGCAGTATTTT
CDR3: CASSSADRVADTQYF
size: many
D: TRBD1
J: TRBJ2-3
V: TRBV27

DNA: TGTGCCAGCAGTCGTACAGGTGAAGGAGAGACCCAGTACTTC
CDR3: CASSRTGEGETQYF
size: many
D: .
J: TRBJ2-5
V: TRBV6-1

DNA: TGTGCCAGCAGCCGCCCACCAAAAGCGTCTCTAGCGGGACCCAACGAGCAGTACTTC
CDR3: CASSRPPKASLAGPNEQYF
size: .
D: TRBD2
J: TRBJ2-7
V: TRBV6-2/TRBV6-3

DNA: TGTGCCAGCAGTTTTGGGACAAGAGGTTCACCCCTCCACTTT
CDR3: CASSFGTRGSPLHF
size: many
D: .
J: TRBJ1-6
V: TRBV2

DNA: TGTGCCAGCTCACCAATTCGGACTAGCGGGAGGTCGGACCATTCCTACAATGAGCAGTTCTTC
CDR3: CASSPIRTSGRSDHSYNEQFF
size: .
D: TRBD2
J: TRBJ2-1
V: TRBV18

DNA: TGTGCCAGCAGCCAAGATGGTCTAGCGGGGCCCCCCTACAATGAGCAGTTCTTC
CDR3: CASSQDGLAGPPYNEQFF
size: many
D: TRBD2
J: TRBJ2-1
V: TRBV3-1

DNA: TGCAGTGCTAGGGTGGCTACGAACACCGGGGAGCTGTTTTTT
CDR3: CSARVATNTGELFF
size: few
D: .
J: TRBJ2-2
V: TRBV20-1

DNA: TGCAGTGCTAGAGACAGGGGCGCCGGGGAGCTGTTTTTT
CDR3: CSARDRGAGELFF
size: few
D: .
J: TRBJ2-2
V: TRBV20-1

DNA: TGTGCCAGCAGCCAGATGACAGGGCGGACTGAAGCTTTCTTT
CDR3: CASSQMTGRTEAFF
size: many
D: TRBD1
J: TRBJ1-1
V: TRBV9

DNA: TGTGCCAGCAGAGCCACAGGGTCATGGGAGACCCAGTACTTC
CDR3: CASRATGSWETQYF
size: many
D: .
J: TRBJ2-5
V: TRBV6-1

DNA: TGTGCCAGCTCACGTTCCGACAGTCTCCCCCCTCAGTACTTC
CDR3: CASSRSDSLPPQYF
size: .
D: .
J: TRBJ2-4
V: TRBV18

DNA: TGTGCCAGCAGTCAGATTAAGTGGGCCGGGACAGGGGCAACCTACGAGCAGTACTTC
CDR3: CASSQIKWAGTGATYEQYF
size: .
D: TRBD1
J: TRBJ2-7
V: TRBV11-2

DNA: TGCAGTGCTACTGGGACAGGAGGGGGGAACACTGAAGCTTTCTTT
CDR3: CSATGTGGGNTEAFF
size: .
D: TRBD1
J: TRBJ1-1
V: TRBV20-1

DNA: TGTGCCAGCAGCCAAGATGCGAATCCGGCGGTCACCGGGGAGCTGTTTTTT
CDR3: CASSQDANPAVTGELFF
size: few
D: .
J: TRBJ2-2
V: TRBV3-1

DNA: TGTGCCAGCAGCCATGATGAGTCCAGGGCGGAGACCCAGTACTTC
CDR3: CASSHDESRAETQYF
size: .
D: .
J: TRBJ2-5
V: TRBV4-2

DNA: TGTGCCAGCAGCGAGAGTAGGGGCACTGAAGCTTTCTTT
CDR3: CASSESRGTEAFF
size: .
D: .
J: TRBJ1-1
V: TRBV27

DNA: TGTGCCAGCAGCTTAGTCCGCCCCCTTCAAGGCTACAATGAGCAGCTCTTC
CDR3: CASSLVRPLQGYNEQLF
size: .
D: .
J: TRBJ2-1
V: TRBV7-9

DNA: TGTGCCAGCAAGTATCAGGAAACTACTGAAGCTTTCTTT
CDR3: CASKYQETTEAFF
size: few
D: .
J: TRBJ1-1
V: TRBV2

DNA: TGCAGCGTTGGGACAGGGAAAGGATATGGCTACACCTTC
CDR3: CSVGTGKGYGYTF
size: .
D: TRBD1
J: TRBJ1-2
V: TRBV29-1

DNA: TGTGCCACCAGTCGGGGGAATCAGCCCCAGCATTTT
CDR3: CATSRGNQPQHF
size: many
D: .
J: TRBJ1-5
V: TRBV24-1

DNA: TGTGCCAGCAGCTCACCAATCAACTCAGGGACGCAGAGGGGGATTTACAATGAGCAGTTCTTC
CDR3: CASSSPINSGTQRGIYNEQFF
size: .
D: .
J: TRBJ2-1
V: TRBV7-2

DNA: TGTGCCAGCGCCCGAACTTCTAACTATGGCTACACCTTC
CDR3: CASARTSNYGYTF
size: few
D: .
J: TRBJ1-2
V: TRBV12-3/TRBV12-4